The clone carrying this T cell receptor (beta chain) was seen repeatedly, ten times or more. Its target is not known. One junction end disagrees with the germline gene, perhaps due to a read error. The CDR3 runs 12 residues. Germline V gene lookup returns CDR1 SGHTS and CDR2 YDEGEE. The sample comes from a study of CD8+CD57+ T cells in acquired aplastic anemia. Broader study findings: Researchers report that about 28 CD8+ CDR3 sequences appeared in both patients and controls.

Both TCR beta VDJ combination and CDR3 sequence profiling were carried out. Genomic DNA was the template for this profiling. TCRdb passed the reads through MiXCR, listing each CDR3 protein once. Of fewer than 250,000 distinct CDR3 sequences listed, about 53% are singletons. This clonotype was obtained from a human donor in good health, serving as a control. The chain links TRBV5-8 to TRBJ2-3, with TRBD2 matching 9 bases. Input material: sorted CD4+, CD8+, or CD8+CD57+ T cells (not recorded which) from PBMCs. CDR3 DNA sequence: TGTGCCAGCAGCTATCAAGCGGGGGGACGTCATTTT. This sequence encodes CASSYQAGGRHF.